The source of this T cell receptor beta chain is a study of CD8 T cells in Susac syndrome. When the RNA was reverse transcribed, random hexamers were used with an input of roughly 0.5 to 1 ug. By means of immunoSEQ multiplex PCR, TCR beta CDR3 spanning 54 Vbeta and 13 Jbeta underwent amplification. One entry per CDR3 protein, called by TCRdb with MiXCR from the immunoSEQ multiplex PCR reads. The sample holds approximately 120,000 distinct CDR3 sequences, 85% to 95% seen once. Sequencing targeted TCR beta in blood CD8+ and CD4+ T cells. TEMRA cells were FACS-enriched, while CD8+ and CD4+ T cells were negatively isolated. Deletions cut 2 bases from V and 8 bases from J, with 16 bases between. The CDR3 length is 15 residues. Germline V CDR1 and CDR2: SGHDN, FVKESK.

The origin of this receptor is a human donor with multiple sclerosis. The sample taken for sequencing was CD8+ T cells from PBMCs. V usage is TRBV14 and J usage is TRBJ2-4, with D perhaps TRBD1 or TRBD2 (5 bases each). The DNA of the CDR3 is TGTGCCAGCAGCCAATCCGGGATGGGGACCCACATTCAGTACTTC. Translating gives CASSQSGMGTHIQYF. The variable domain in full, with the rest retrieved from reference TRBV14 and TRBJ2-4, is EAGVTQFPSHSVIEKGQTVTLRCDPISGHDNLYWYRRVMGKEIKFLLHFVKESKQDESGMPNNRFLAERTGGTYSTLKVQPAELEDSGVYFCASSQSGMGTHIQYFGAGTRLSVL.